Listed here are 10 T cell receptor beta chains from one sample, sequenced in a study of blood T cells in healthy people across ages. A second about 7 to 12 cycle PCR used barcoded and J-beta primers. Each CDR3 protein gets one entry after TCRdb re-called the 5' RACE reads with MiXCR. In the table there are about 730,000 distinct CDR3 sequences, around 40% of which are singletons. Source material: blood. Receptor source: a woman aged 55-69 years in good health.

Notes on this clonotype: One junction end disagrees with the germline gene, perhaps due to a read error. This rearrangement joins TRBV7-9 to TRBJ1-2; the D is unclear. The CDR3 has 12 residues. Germline assignment: CDR1 SEHNR and CDR2 FQNEAQ (reference sequence). CDR3: CTSSLADYGYTF. CDR3 nucleotides: TGTACCAGCAGCTTAGCGGACTATGGCTACACCTTC. The entire variable domain, with the rest obtained from reference TRBV7-9 and TRBJ1-2, is as follows: DTGVSQNPRHKITKRGQNVTFRCDPISEHNRLYWYRQTLGQGPEFLTYFQNEAQLEKSRLLSDRFSAERPKGSFSTLEIQRTEQGDSAMYLCTSSLADYGYTFGSGTRLTVV.

The chain has TRBV20-1 and TRBJ2-1; D uncertain. The tail of the sequence fits TRBJ2-7 better, so the J call may be wrong. The CDR3 runs 13 residues. CDR1 DFQATT and CDR2 SNEGSKA come from the germline V gene (reference sequence). Here the CDR3 DNA reads TGCAGTGCTAGAGATCCCCTTCGGAATGAGCAGTACTTC. Translated: CSARDPLRNEQYF.

This clonotype was detected only once. At one boundary the junction diverges from the germline segment, which might be a read error. This sequence joins TRBV4-2 and TRBJ2-1; 8 positions match TRBD2. Germline assignment: CDR1 LGHNA and CDR2 YNFKEQ. This CDR3 is 16 amino acids long. In nucleotides, the CDR3 is TGTGCCGGCAGCCTCGGATCCGGGGGGGAGTACAATGAGCAGTTCTTC. This translates into CAGSLGSGGEYNEQFF.

The genes are TRBV6-5 and TRBJ1-2; TRBD1 is a possible D gene (6 bases). V was cut by 6 bases and J by 4 bases, with 9 bases left in between. Per germline, CDR1 MNHEY and CDR2 SVGAGI. The CDR3 is made up of 12 amino acids. CDR3 loop: CASRTGLYGYTF. The CDR3 DNA follows: TGTGCCAGCAGGACAGGCCTCTATGGCTACACCTTC.

Written as DNA, the CDR3 is TGTGCCAGCAGCTTAAGCCATAGCGGACATTACGAGCAGTACTTC. Translating gives CASSLSHSGHYEQYF. The rearrangement links TRBV7-2 to TRBJ2-7, with a possible D match to TRBD2 (6 bases). Trimming took off 2 bases at V and 4 bases at J, with 15 bases between the two ends. The CDR3 is 15 amino acids. The V gene's germline CDR1 is SGHTA and CDR2 FQGNSA.

Ten or more counts support this clonotype. The V and J genes are TRBV20-1 and TRBJ2-5, with D unresolved. Germline values: CDR1 DFQATT, CDR2 SNEGSKA (reference sequence). Between the trimmed V and J ends, which lost 3 bases and 4 bases, there was a span of 12 bases. The CDR3 extends over 13 amino acids. CDR3 in amino acids: CSARTARGETQYF. CDR3 nucleotides: TGCAGTGCTAGGACGGCTAGAGGAGAGACCCAGTACTTC.

The chain is built from TRBV20-1 and TRBJ2-7, with 8 bases lining up with TRBD2. Unmatched junction bases numbered 13, after V lost 3 bases and J lost 3 bases. The CDR3 sequence is 16 residues long. The germline CDR1 and CDR2 sequences are DFQATT and SNEGSKA (reference sequence). The CDR3 here is CSARKREIGLFYEQYF. The CDR3 DNA follows: TGCAGTGCTAGGAAGCGGGAGATAGGGTTGTTCTACGAGCAGTACTTC.

This rearrangement joins TRBV3-1 to TRBJ2-1; 10 bases are shared with TRBD2. This CDR3 is built from 16 residues. With 7 bases clipped from V and 0 bases from J, the junction kept 6 bases outside the gene matches. Germline V CDR1 and CDR2: LGHDT, YNNKEL (reference sequence). The CDR3 reads CASNERGGSSYNEQFF. CDR3 bases: TGTGCCAGCAACGAGCGGGGGGGAAGCTCCTACAATGAGCAGTTCTTC.

V is TRBV27 and J is TRBJ2-4, with 9 bases aligning to TRBD2. The J call may be mistaken, given a closer DNA end match to TRBJ2-7. Per the germline V gene, CDR1 is MNHEY and CDR2 is SMNVEV (reference sequence). This CDR3 has 17 amino acids. In DNA, the CDR3 is TGTGCCAGCAGTTCAGTGCGGGGGCGGGAGGGAGGTTACGAGCAGTACTTC. Its protein is CASSSVRGREGGYEQYF.

This clonotype was recorded once. The chain carries TRBV6-6 and TRBJ1-4, with D possibly being TRBD1 (5 bases). The CDR3 sequence is 15 residues long. V was trimmed by 0 bases and J by 7 bases, leaving 12 bases between them. Germline CDR1 MNHNY, CDR2 SVGAGI (reference sequence). In DNA form, the CDR3 reads TGTGCCAGCAGTTACTCTGGGCCTGGGGGTGAAAAACTGTTTTTT. It specifies CASSYSGPGGEKLFF.